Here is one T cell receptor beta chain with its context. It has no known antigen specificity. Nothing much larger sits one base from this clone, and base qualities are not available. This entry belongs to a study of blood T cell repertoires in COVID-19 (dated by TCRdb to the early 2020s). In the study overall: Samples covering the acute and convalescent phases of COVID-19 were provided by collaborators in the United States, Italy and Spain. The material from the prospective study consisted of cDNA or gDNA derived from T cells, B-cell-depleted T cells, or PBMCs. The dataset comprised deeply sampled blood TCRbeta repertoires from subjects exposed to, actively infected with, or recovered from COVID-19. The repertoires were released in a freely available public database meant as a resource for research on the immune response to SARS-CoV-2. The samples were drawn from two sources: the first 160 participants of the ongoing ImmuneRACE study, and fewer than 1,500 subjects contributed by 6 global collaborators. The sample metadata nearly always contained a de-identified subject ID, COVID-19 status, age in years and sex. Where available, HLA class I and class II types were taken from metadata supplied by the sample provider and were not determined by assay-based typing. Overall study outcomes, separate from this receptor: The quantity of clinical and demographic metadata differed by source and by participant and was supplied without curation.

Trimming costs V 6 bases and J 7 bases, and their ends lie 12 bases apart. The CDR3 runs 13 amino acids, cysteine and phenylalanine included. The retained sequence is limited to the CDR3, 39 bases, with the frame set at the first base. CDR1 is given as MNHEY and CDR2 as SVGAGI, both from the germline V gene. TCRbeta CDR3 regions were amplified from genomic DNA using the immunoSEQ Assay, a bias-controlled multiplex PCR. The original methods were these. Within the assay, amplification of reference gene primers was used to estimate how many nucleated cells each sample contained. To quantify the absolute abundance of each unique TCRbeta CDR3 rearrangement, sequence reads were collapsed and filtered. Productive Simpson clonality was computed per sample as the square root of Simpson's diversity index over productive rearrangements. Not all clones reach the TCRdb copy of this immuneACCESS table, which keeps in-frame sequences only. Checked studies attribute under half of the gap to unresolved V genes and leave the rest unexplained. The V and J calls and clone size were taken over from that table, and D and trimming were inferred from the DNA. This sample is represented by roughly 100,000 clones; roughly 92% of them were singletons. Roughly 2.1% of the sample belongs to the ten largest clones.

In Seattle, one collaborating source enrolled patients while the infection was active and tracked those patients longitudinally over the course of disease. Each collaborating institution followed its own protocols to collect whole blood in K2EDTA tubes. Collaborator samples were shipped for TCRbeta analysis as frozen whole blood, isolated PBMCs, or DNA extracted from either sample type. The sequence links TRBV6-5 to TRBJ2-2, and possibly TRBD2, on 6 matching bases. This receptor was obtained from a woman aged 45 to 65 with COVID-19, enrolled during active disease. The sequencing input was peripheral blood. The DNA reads TGTGCCAGCAGCACGGAGGGGAGCGGGGAGCTGTTTTTT. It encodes CASSTEGSGELFF.